The subject of this entry is one TCR beta chain. The sample originates from a study of cytomegalovirus exposure and HLA in healthy donors. Amplification used 60 Vbeta primers and 13 Jbeta primers. Some clones are missing from TCRdb's copy, which holds only in-frame ones; the method was immunoSEQ multiplex PCR. The sample yields 90,000 to 150,000 clones, about 8.6% seen once. Germline assignment: CDR1 SGHRS and CDR2 YFSETQ. J gave up 6 bases and V 3 bases, and 11 bases lay outside the gene matches. The CDR3 has 16 residues. The chain has TRBV5-1 and TRBJ1-4; TRBD1 agrees at 7 bases. The TCR comes from a woman in her 40s in good health and CMV-seropositive. The sample taken for sequencing was PBMCs. The CDR3 nucleotides are TGCGCCAGCAGCTCAAATGGACAGGCCCTGTATGAAAAACTGTTTTTT. It encodes CASSSNGQALYEKLFF.